This T cell receptor (beta chain) was recovered during a study of beta chain features in type 1 diabetes. Findings and caveats of the study: VDJ junctions from type 1 diabetes patients carried fewer insertions and larger deletions. With patients and controls alike, PCR might favor shorter templates to an equal degree.

Turning to this clone: The antigen remains undetermined.

The CDR3 sequence is 13 residues long. V was pared by 7 bases and J by 9 bases, with 16 bases between. Per the germline V gene, CDR1 is MDHEN and CDR2 is SYDVKM. cDNA synthesis used the whole RNA isolate, giving expressed TCRB sequences. The protocol was immunoSEQ multiplex PCR, while the TCRdb copy is restricted to in-frame clones and leaves out a portion. The sample consists of around 330,000 clones, around 10% of them appearing once. This TCR was recovered from a woman under 40 in good health. The rearrangement joins TRBV28 to TRBJ2-1; tentative D call: TRBD2 (6 bases). Sequenced material: naive CD4+ T cells from blood. This chain's CDR3 is CASNGASVGEQFF. The CDR3 nucleotides read TGTGCCAGCAATGGGGCTAGCGTCGGTGAGCAGTTCTTC.